The rows below give T cell receptor beta chains drawn from one sample of a study of blood T cell repertoires in COVID-19. Sequencing was performed with immunoSEQ multiplex PCR; in TCRdb, only in-frame clones are kept and a portion is missing. The sample includes more than 110,000 clones, more than 70% of them seen just once. The sequencing input was peripheral blood. These TCRs come from a middle-aged man with active or convalescent COVID-19. Both conserved end residues are part of each CDR3. D genes are given only for firm matches. Size is stated for part of the rows, as once, few or many counts, or as a class when the clone is expanded.

abundance	v_gene	d_gene	j_gene	CDR3aa	CDR3nt
.	TRBV6-5	TRBD1	TRBJ1-2	CASRAGQGANYGYTF	TGTGCCAGCAGAGCGGGACAGGGGGCGAACTATGGCTACACCTTC
.	TRBV30	TRBD1	TRBJ2-7	CAWSTDRYEQYF	TGTGCCTGGAGTACGGACAGGTACGAGCAGTACTTC
.	TRBV4-3	.	TRBJ2-1	CASSQDPGAASYNEQFF	TGCGCCAGCAGCCAAGACCCAGGCGCAGCCTCCTACAATGAGCAGTTCTTC
.	TRBV4-3	TRBD2	TRBJ2-5	CASSRLTSAQETQYF	TGCGCCAGCAGCCGTTTGACTAGCGCGCAAGAGACCCAGTACTTC
once	TRBV28	TRBD2	TRBJ2-5	CASGGDVAEQETQYF	TGTGCCAGCGGGGGGGACGTCGCGGAACAAGAGACCCAGTACTTC
.	TRBV11-3	TRBD2	TRBJ2-1	CASSLVPPRATGGEQFF	TGTGCCAGCAGCTTAGTTCCCCCAAGGGCGACGGGAGGTGAGCAGTTCTTC
.	TRBV5-4	TRBD2	TRBJ2-2	CASSSKREGTGELFF	TGTGCCAGCAGCTCCAAGCGGGAGGGGACCGGGGAGCTGTTTTTT
.	TRBV11-2	TRBD2	TRBJ2-7	CASSPATSGSLYEQYF	TGTGCCAGCAGCCCTGCGACTAGCGGGAGTTTGTACGAGCAGTACTTC
.	TRBV19	.	TRBJ1-5	CASSIVAGPRRF	TGTGCCAGTAGTATAGTAGCAGGGCCTCGGCGTTTT
.	TRBV5-5	.	TRBJ2-5	CASTSWGDEETQYF	TGTGCCAGCACCTCGTGGGGGGACGAAGAGACCCAGTACTTC
.	TRBV6-5	.	TRBJ2-7	CASSYSISGYEQYF	TGTGCCAGCAGTTACTCGATCTCCGGCTACGAGCAGTACTTC
.	TRBV7-3	.	TRBJ1-1	CASSPDWNTEAFF	TGTGCCAGCAGCCCCGACTGGAACACTGAAGCTTTCTTT
.	TRBV7-2	.	TRBJ2-2	CASSLGGGTGELFF	TGTGCCAGCAGCTTAGGAGGGGGCACCGGGGAGCTGTTTTTT
few	TRBV11-1	.	TRBJ2-1	CASSQGGLEQFF	TGTGCCAGCAGCCAGGGGGGCTTGGAGCAGTTCTTC
.	TRBV11-2	TRBD2	TRBJ2-3	CASRRGLAGGTDTQYF	TGTGCCAGCAGAAGGGGGCTAGCGGGAGGAACAGATACGCAGTATTTT
.	TRBV18	TRBD2	TRBJ2-7	CASSPTSGSGYEQYF	TGTGCCAGCTCACCAACTAGCGGGAGTGGGTACGAGCAGTACTTC
.	TRBV5-1	TRBD2	TRBJ2-7	CASSPASGSYEQYF	TGCGCCAGCAGCCCCGCTAGCGGGAGCTACGAGCAGTACTTC
once	TRBV5-4	TRBD1	TRBJ2-7	CASAPGTEGYEQYF	TGTGCCAGCGCGCCCGGGACAGAGGGCTACGAGCAGTACTTC
.	TRBV6-6	.	TRBJ1-4	CASINSRANEKLFF	TGTGCCAGCATTAACTCGAGGGCTAATGAAAAACTGTTTTTT
.	TRBV28	.	TRBJ2-7	CASSPFRTRPYEQYF	TGTGCCAGCAGTCCCTTCCGGACAAGGCCCTACGAGCAGTACTTC
once	TRBV2	TRBD2	TRBJ2-1	CASSDQRGAYNEQFF	TGTGCCAGCAGTGACCAGCGGGGGGCGTACAATGAGCAGTTCTTC
.	TRBV6-5	TRBD2	TRBJ2-7	CASRGTRPHEQYF	TGTGCCAGCAGGGGGACTAGACCGCACGAGCAGTACTTC
once	TRBV18	.	TRBJ2-7	CASSPRGYEQYF	TGTGCCAGCTCACCAAGGGGCTACGAGCAGTACTTC
.	TRBV7-2	TRBD1	TRBJ2-2	CASILTGPDTGELFF	TGTGCCAGCATCTTGACAGGGCCGGACACCGGGGAGCTGTTTTTT
.	TRBV18	TRBD2	TRBJ2-1	CASSPSLAGGPGEQFF	TGTGCCAGCTCACCGTCACTAGCGGGAGGGCCTGGTGAGCAGTTCTTC
.	TRBV5-5	.	TRBJ1-4	CASSFDSPATNEKLFF	TGTGCCAGCAGCTTCGACAGCCCTGCAACTAATGAAAAACTGTTTTTT